This T cell receptor beta chain was sequenced during a study of human T cells and chemical hapten exposure. Study-wide background: From small differences in pooled library volume came most of the variation in per-sample TCR yields.

Unfractionated whole blood was the source of the extracted total RNA. This CDR3 spans 17 amino acids. The germline V gene has CDR1 LGHDT and CDR2 YNNKEL (reference sequence). V shed 3 bases and J shed 0 bases, with 18 bases lying between them. Study-wide results and limits: TCRs whose frequency exceeded 1 in 1000 remained the same following DPC sensitization.

Individual cDNA molecules in this library carried unique molecular identifiers. In the original analysis: Sampled TCR counts reached a median of roughly 98,000 per sample, with values ranging from roughly 20,000 to 700,000. TCRdb called the reads again in MiXCR, with one record for every CDR3 protein. It is TCRdb's table, rather than the study itself, that gives the V and J calls and clone size. Of roughly 120,000 distinct CDR3 sequences in the sample, less than 10% were seen once. This clonotype was found many times. Its antigen is unidentified. This clonotype was sampled from a human donor in good health. Some clones in this sample may be carry-over from other donors' samples. The chain is built from TRBV3-1 and TRBJ2-7; D might be TRBD1 (6 bases). The source material was whole blood. The CDR3 sequence is CASSHDPLDSISYEQYF. CDR3 coding DNA: TGTGCCAGCAGCCACGACCCCTTGGACAGCATCTCCTACGAGCAGTACTTC.